Presented here are 14 T cell receptor beta chains from one specimen sequenced in a study of long-term antiretroviral therapy in people with HIV. Sequencing used immunoSEQ v3.0 at survey level. Assay used: immunoSEQ multiplex PCR; TCRdb lists only in-frame clones, some missing. The table has under 45,000 clones, roughly nine tenths seen once. Material: unsorted PBMCs, obtained 1.2 years after starting antiretroviral therapy. Every receptor here comes from a woman in her 50s with HIV.

The V call is TRBV5-4, the J call TRBJ2-3, with no clear D. V was trimmed by 1 base and J by 3 bases, leaving 9 bases between them. The CDR3 covers 14 residues. CDR1 is SGHNT and CDR2 is YYREEE in the germline V gene (reference sequence). CDR3 sequence: CASSLMGSTDTQYF. CDR3 in DNA: TGTGCCAGCAGCTTGATGGGGTCGACAGATACGCAGTATTTT. The variable domain in full, completed from reference TRBV5-4 and TRBJ2-3, reads ETGVTQSPTHLIKTRGQQVTLRCSSQSGHNTVSWYQQALGQGPQFIFQYYREEENGRGNFPPRFSGLQFPNYSSELNVNALELDDSALYLCASSLMGSTDTQYFGPGTRLTVL.

The V gene is TRBV2, the J gene TRBJ2-5; D is undetermined. Trimming shortened V by 8 bases and J by 2 bases, and 12 bases separated the two germline ends. The CDR3 is 13 amino acids. Germline loops: CDR1 SNHLY, CDR2 FYNNEI. CDR3 bases: TGTGCCAGCTTGAGTTGGCCGCAAGAGACCCAGTACTTC. It yields the protein CASLSWPQETQYF.

This clone was detected a few times. The V call is TRBV4-1, the J call TRBJ1-5; D ambiguous. The CDR3 has 15 residues. V was clipped by 1 base and J by 5 bases, with 12 bases between them. Per the germline V gene, CDR1 is MGHRA and CDR2 is YSYEKL. The CDR3 loop is CASSQVWASDQPQHF. CDR3 sequence (DNA): TGCGCCAGCAGCCAAGTCTGGGCCTCCGATCAGCCCCAGCATTTT.

The V gene is TRBV7-9, the J gene TRBJ1-1; D remains unclear. V lost 5 bases, J lost 3 bases, and 16 bases lay in between. CDR3 size: 15 residues. Per the germline V gene, CDR1 is SEHNR and CDR2 is FQNEAQ (reference sequence). CDR3 nucleotide sequence: TGTGCCAGCAGCGCCCCGATGGGAGATGACACTGAAGCTTTCTTT. It yields the protein CASSAPMGDDTEAFF.

The chain links TRBV2 to TRBJ2-7; D is possibly TRBD1 or TRBD2 (7 bases each). Germline values: CDR1 SNHLY, CDR2 FYNNEI. The CDR3 totals 15 residues. Trimming shortened V by 3 bases and J by 2 bases, and 14 bases separated the two germline ends. This CDR3 reads CASSDRQGGTYEQYF. The CDR3 DNA follows: TGTGCCAGCAGTGACCGCCAGGGGGGGACCTACGAGCAGTACTTC. The entire variable domain, with the rest obtained from reference TRBV2 and TRBJ2-7, is as follows: EPEVTQTPSHQVTQMGQEVILRCVPISNHLYFYWYRQILGQKVEFLVSFYNNEISEKSEIFDDQFSVERPDGSNFTLKIRSTKLEDSAMYFCASSDRQGGTYEQYFGPGTRLTVT.

The rearrangement uses TRBV25-1 and TRBJ1-1, with D hard to call. With 0 bases removed from V and 3 bases from J, the gap between germline ends came to 5 bases. The CDR3 consists of 13 residues. Germline CDR1 is MGHDK and CDR2 is SYGVNS. The CDR3 loop is CASSEYWDTEAFF. CDR3 nucleotides: TGTGCCAGCAGTGAATATTGGGACACTGAAGCTTTCTTT.

The chain uses TRBV10-3 and TRBJ1-3; D perhaps matches TRBD1 (6 bases). Per the germline V gene, CDR1 is ENHRY and CDR2 is SYGVKD. V lost 6 bases to trimming and J lost 3 bases, with 18 bases between them. This CDR3 has 16 amino acids. CDR3 residues: CAIRQQGMEGGNTIYF. Here the CDR3 DNA reads TGTGCCATCAGGCAACAGGGAATGGAAGGTGGAAACACCATATATTTT.

The rearrangement joins TRBV6-1 to TRBJ2-5; 10 bases align to TRBD2. The CDR3 is 16 residues long. Germline V lookup: CDR1 MNHNS, CDR2 SASEGT. V shed 1 base, J shed 2 bases, and the junction held 4 bases outside the gene matches. The DNA for the CDR3 is TGTGCCAGCAGTGAAGGCCTACTAGCGGGGCAAGAGACCCAGTACTTC. Translating it yields CASSEGLLAGQETQYF.

This chain uses TRBV7-6 with TRBJ2-7; no reliable D call. The V end was cut by 0 bases, the J end by 7 bases, with 7 bases between. The germline CDR1 and CDR2 sequences are SGHVS and FNYEAQ. The length of the CDR3 is 12 residues. The CDR3 coding sequence is TGTGCCAGCAGCTTAGCTAATCAAGAGCAGTACTTC. It is translated as CASSLANQEQYF.

The V call is TRBV27, the J call TRBJ2-7, with 7 positions matching TRBD1. Germline V CDR1 and CDR2: MNHEY, SMNVEV (reference sequence). The CDR3 has 14 residues. J was trimmed by 2 bases and V by 5 bases; bases with no gene match: 6. CDR3 region: CASSLLGQTYEQYF. Here the CDR3 DNA reads TGTGCCAGCAGTCTACTGGGACAGACCTACGAGCAGTACTTC.

V gene TRBV7-2 combines with J gene TRBJ2-3; D unclear. The CDR3 totals 13 residues. V gave up 3 bases and J gave up 6 bases, with 10 bases separating them. Germline V gene data show CDR1 as SGHTA and CDR2 as FQGNSA. The CDR3 sequence: CASSFQGVDTQYF. CDR3 nucleotides: TGTGCCAGCAGCTTTCAAGGAGTGGATACGCAGTATTTT.

The rearrangement joins TRBV9 to TRBJ1-4, with 7 nucleotides matching TRBD1. The CDR3 sequence is 16 residues long. With 3 bases clipped from V and 3 bases from J, the junction kept 8 bases outside the gene matches. Per the germline V gene, CDR1 is SGDLS and CDR2 is YYNGEE. The CDR3 loop reads CASSAASGGPNEKLFF. Here the CDR3 DNA reads TGTGCCAGCAGCGCGGCCTCAGGGGGTCCTAATGAAAAACTGTTTTTT.

The chain has TRBV19 and TRBJ2-1; D is unresolved. Trimming left V 3 bases short and J 5 bases short, with 14 bases between. CDR3 size: 15 residues. Per germline, CDR1 LNHDA and CDR2 SQIVND (reference sequence). CDR3 sequence reads: CASSIAGRTDNEQFF. The CDR3 DNA reads TGTGCCAGTAGTATCGCCGGCCGGACGGACAATGAGCAGTTCTTC.

The chain joins TRBV13 to TRBJ2-1, with D possibly TRBD2 on 6 matching bases. Trimming stripped 3 bases from V and 2 bases from J, with 14 bases between. This CDR3 has 16 amino acids. The germline gives CDR1 PRHDT, CDR2 FYEKMQ (reference sequence). DNA for the CDR3: TGTGCCAGCAGCTTCTTCATGGAGCGGGCCTACAATGAGCAGTTCTTC. Its protein is CASSFFMERAYNEQFF.